These 27 T cell receptor beta chains originate from one sample sequenced in a study of T cell responses to AZD1222 COVID-19 vaccine. This table comes from immunoSEQ multiplex PCR, and its TCRdb copy is limited to in-frame clones, with some not included. The table includes more than 95,000 clones, around 90% detected once. The source was peripheral blood, collected on day 0 of AZD1222 vaccination. These receptors came from an adult in good health.

V gene TRBV28 combines with J gene TRBJ2-7; D is tentatively TRBD1 or TRBD2 (7 bases each). The V gene's germline CDR1 is MDHEN and CDR2 SYDVKM. Trimming cost V 8 bases and J 3 bases, with 23 bases left between them. The CDR3 runs to 16 residues. The CDR3, as DNA: TGTGCCAGCGGTTACCAGGGGGGGACAGTAGTCTACGAGCAGTACTTC. This encodes CASGYQGGTVVYEQYF.

This clone was detected only a few times. This chain connects TRBV11-2 to TRBJ1-4; D unresolved. Trimming stripped 3 bases from V and 4 bases from J, with 6 bases between. CDR3 length: 13 residues. The germline CDR1 and CDR2 sequences are SGHAT and FQNNGV. Written as DNA, the CDR3 is TGTGCCAGCAGCTTCCGCCATAATGAAAAACTGTTTTTT. Translated, it gives CASSFRHNEKLFF.

V usage is TRBV6-5 and J usage is TRBJ1-2; 8 bases are a match to TRBD1. V gave up 7 bases and J gave up 5 bases; unmatched junction bases: 9. From germline, CDR1 is MNHEY and CDR2 SVGAGI. The CDR3 has 14 residues. CDR3 protein: CASKRGGQAYGYTF. The CDR3 DNA sequence: TGTGCCAGCAAAAGGGGGGGACAGGCTTATGGCTACACCTTC.

The chain couples TRBV25-1 to TRBJ1-5; tentative D call: TRBD1 (6 bases). This CDR3 has 13 residues. The germline V gene encodes CDR1 MGHDK and CDR2 SYGVNS. Trimming cost V 5 bases and J 3 bases, with 8 bases left between them. DNA of the CDR3: TGTGCCAGCAGTCGACAGGACAATCAGCCCCAGCATTTT. This translates into CASSRQDNQPQHF. The full variable domain, its missing parts supplied by reference TRBV25-1 and TRBJ1-5, is EADIYQTPRYLVIGTGKKITLECSQTMGHDKMYWYQQDPGMELHLIHYSYGVNSTEKGDLSSESTVSRIRTEHFPLTLESARPSHTSQYLCASSRQDNQPQHFGDGTRLSIL.

The gene calls are TRBV7-8 and TRBJ1-2, with TRBD1 identical over 7 bases. V trimming: 4 bases; J trimming: 4 bases; junction bases outside the gene matches: 6. CDR3 length equals 14 residues. The V gene's germline CDR1 is SGHVS and CDR2 FQNEAQ. In DNA, the CDR3 is TGTGCCAGCAGCTCGACCCCAGGGGGCTATGGCTACACCTTC. It encodes CASSSTPGGYGYTF.

The J gene is TRBJ1-4, the V gene TRBV4-3, with D uncertain. Between the trimmed V and J ends, which lost 5 bases and 6 bases, there was a span of 10 bases. In germline, CDR1 is LGHNA, CDR2 YSLEER. The CDR3 covers 13 residues. This CDR3 reads CASSEGIYEKLFF. CDR3 coding DNA: TGCGCCAGCAGCGAGGGAATCTATGAAAAACTGTTTTTT.

V usage is TRBV5-1 and J usage is TRBJ1-2; 7 bases agree with TRBD1. The CDR3 spans 16 residues. CDR1 and CDR2 (germline): SGHRS, YFSETQ. V trimming: 2 bases; J trimming: 0 bases; junction bases outside the gene matches: 7. Here the CDR3 reads CASSFARDSPNYGYTF. The CDR3 region has the DNA TGCGCCAGCAGCTTTGCCCGGGACAGCCCTAACTATGGCTACACCTTC.

This chain uses TRBV28 with TRBJ1-4; D is possibly TRBD1 (5 bases). This CDR3 comprises 14 residues. Between the trimmed V and J ends, which lost 3 bases and 4 bases, there was a span of 9 bases. Germline CDR1 is MDHEN and CDR2 is SYDVKM. The chain's CDR3 is CASSLGGRNEKLFF. The CDR3 DNA is TGTGCCAGCAGTTTGGGGGGTCGTAATGAAAAACTGTTTTTT. The whole variable domain, remainder taken from reference TRBV28 and TRBJ1-4, is DVKVTQSSRYLVKRTGEKVFLECVQDMDHENMFWYRQDPGLGLRLIYFSYDVKMKEKGDIPEGYSVSREKKERFSLILESASTNQTSMYLCASSLGGRNEKLFFGSGTQLSVL.

The table lists this clone with a count of one. In DNA, the CDR3 is TGTGCCAGCAGCCCCCTAGCGGACCAGGGCACAGATACGCAGTATTTT. This codes for CASSPLADQGTDTQYF. The rearrangement uses TRBV2 and TRBJ2-3, with 7 bases lining up with TRBD2. This CDR3 has 16 amino acids. Germline trimming cut 6 bases from V and 1 base from J; bases unmatched to any gene: 10. CDR1 is SNHLY and CDR2 is FYNNEI in the germline V gene.

The chain uses TRBV7-6 and TRBJ2-7, with D perhaps assigned TRBD1 or TRBD2 (5 bases each). Trimming took off 1 base at V and 2 bases at J, with 12 bases between the two ends. Looked up from germline, CDR1 is SGHVS and CDR2 is FNYEAQ. The CDR3 is 15 residues long. DNA of the CDR3: TGTGCCAGCAGCTTAGGGGACGGGCCGACCTACGAGCAGTACTTC. It encodes CASSLGDGPTYEQYF. Looking up the rest from reference TRBV7-6 and TRBJ2-7 gives the full variable domain: GAGVSQSPRYKVTKRGQDVALRCDPISGHVSLYWYRQALGQGPEFLTYFNYEAQQDKSGLPNDRFSAERPEGSISTLTIQRTEQRDSAMYRCASSLGDGPTYEQYFGPGTRLTVT.

The J gene is TRBJ2-2, the V gene TRBV27, with D unclear. The V and J ends lost 4 bases and 6 bases respectively, with 3 bases between them. Germline-derived CDR1 and CDR2 are MNHEY and SMNVEV (reference sequence). The CDR3 runs to 11 residues. The CDR3 sequence is CASSWAGELFF. CDR3 nucleotide sequence: TGTGCCAGCAGTTGGGCCGGGGAGCTGTTTTTT.

V is TRBV6-1 and J is TRBJ1-5; maybe TRBD1 (5 bases). The germline V gene has CDR1 MNHNS and CDR2 SASEGT. The length of the CDR3 is 17 residues. The V end lost 0 bases, the J end lost 9 bases, and 21 bases lay between the germline ends. This chain's CDR3 is CASSEAGFGTDNLPQHF. CDR3 nucleotide sequence: TGTGCCAGCAGTGAAGCAGGTTTCGGGACGGACAACCTGCCCCAGCATTTT.

This clone was counted a few times. The chain has TRBV5-1 and TRBJ2-7; tentative D call: TRBD2 (6 bases). The germline CDR1 and CDR2 sequences are SGHRS and YFSETQ. The CDR3 sequence is 15 residues long. The V end was cut by 2 bases, the J end by 6 bases, with 18 bases between. CDR3 bases: TGCGCCAGCAGCTTCCGGACGGGGACCGGGGGCGAGCAGTACTTC. Amino acid sequence: CASSFRTGTGGEQYF. The whole variable domain, filled in from reference TRBV5-1 and TRBJ2-7, reads KAGVTQTPRYLIKTRGQQVTLSCSPISGHRSVSWYQQTPGQGLQFLFEYFSETQRNKGNFPGRFSGRQFSNSRSEMNVSTLELGDSALYLCASSFRTGTGGEQYFGPGTRLTVT.

The V and J genes are TRBV28 and TRBJ1-1, with D uncertain. The V end lost 3 bases, the J end lost 5 bases, and 13 bases lay between the germline ends. There are 14 residues in the CDR3. The germline V gene has CDR1 MDHEN and CDR2 SYDVKM. The CDR3 is CASSLGVRGTEAFF. In DNA, the CDR3 is TGTGCCAGCAGTTTGGGAGTTCGAGGAACTGAAGCTTTCTTT. Variable domain in full (rest from reference TRBV28 and TRBJ1-1): DVKVTQSSRYLVKRTGEKVFLECVQDMDHENMFWYRQDPGLGLRLIYFSYDVKMKEKGDIPEGYSVSREKKERFSLILESASTNQTSMYLCASSLGVRGTEAFFGQGTRLTVV.

The chain recombines TRBV27 with TRBJ2-5, with 7 nucleotides matching TRBD1. This CDR3 has 15 residues. Germline-derived CDR1 and CDR2 are MNHEY and SMNVEV (reference sequence). J was trimmed by 5 bases and V by 3 bases; bases with no gene match: 9. The CDR3 DNA sequence: TGTGCCAGCAGTTTCTTAGGGGGCGCCGGTGAGACCCAGTACTTC. Protein: CASSFLGGAGETQYF.

CDR3 in DNA: TGTGCCAGCTCGATGGAGCCCTACGAGCAGTACTTC. Its protein product is CASSMEPYEQYF. The chain links TRBV2 to TRBJ2-7; no definite D call. The CDR3 extends over 12 amino acids. V lost 8 bases, J lost 2 bases, and 10 bases lay in between. Germline V gene data show CDR1 as SNHLY and CDR2 as FYNNEI.

This clone was picked up one time. The V and J genes are TRBV2 and TRBJ2-1; 10 nucleotides line up with TRBD2. The J segment lost 5 bases and the V segment lost 3 bases, leaving 1 base of the junction unmatched. The germline gives CDR1 SNHLY, CDR2 FYNNEI. CDR3 length: 14 amino acids. The CDR3 here is CASSDLAGDNEQFF. In DNA form, the CDR3 reads TGTGCCAGCAGTGATCTAGCGGGAGACAATGAGCAGTTCTTC.

The rearrangement joins TRBV7-9 to TRBJ1-4, with a possible D match to TRBD1 (5 bases). The CDR3 loop spans 15 amino acids. CDR1 and CDR2 (germline): SEHNR, FQNEAQ (reference sequence). With 2 bases removed from V and 7 bases from J, the gap between germline ends came to 14 bases. The CDR3 region has the DNA TGTGCCAGCAGCTTAAAGGGGCAGGGATCTGAAAAACTGTTTTTT. Amino acids: CASSLKGQGSEKLFF.

The chain has TRBV9 and TRBJ1-4, with 12 bases identical to TRBD1. This CDR3 has 19 amino acids. In germline, CDR1 is SGDLS, CDR2 YYNGEE. Losses at the gene ends were 4 bases for V and 7 bases for J; bases not matched to a gene: 17. CDR3 sequence: CASSPRGPGQGAGSEKLFF. The DNA for the CDR3 is TGTGCCAGCAGCCCCCGAGGGCCGGGACAGGGGGCGGGTAGTGAAAAACTGTTTTTT.

This clone occurred a few times. This specimen includes other DNA sequences encoding the same CDR3. The gene calls are TRBV15 and TRBJ1-4; a possible D gene is TRBD1 (6 bases). The V gene lost 0 bases and the J gene lost 3 bases, with 8 bases spanning the gap. Germline V gene lookup returns CDR1 LNHNV and CDR2 YYDKDF (reference sequence). This CDR3 spans 15 amino acids. Here the CDR3 reads CATSRDRGANEKLFF. DNA for the CDR3: TGTGCCACCAGCAGAGACAGGGGAGCTAATGAAAAACTGTTTTTT.

This clone has a single count. Here the CDR3 DNA reads TGTGCCACCAGCTTCCGGACCGTTAATTCACCCCTCCACTTT. Its translation is CATSFRTVNSPLHF. V usage is TRBV15 and J usage is TRBJ1-6; D uncertain. Germline V gives CDR1 LNHNV, CDR2 YYDKDF (reference sequence). The V end was cut by 5 bases, the J end by 6 bases, with 11 bases between. The CDR3 contains 14 residues.

This clone is medium-sized in the sample. The chain links TRBV4-2 to TRBJ2-1; D call uncertain. The ends were cut back, 0 bases at V and 0 bases at J, with 6 bases in the middle. Germline V gene sequence: CDR1 LGHNA, CDR2 YNFKEQ. The CDR3 has 15 residues. The CDR3 protein is CASSQDLGSYNEQFF. CDR3 DNA: TGTGCCAGCAGCCAAGATCTCGGCTCCTACAATGAGCAGTTCTTC.

The chain joins TRBV7-8 to TRBJ1-5, with D possibly TRBD1 on 6 matching bases. The CDR3 loop spans 14 amino acids. CDR1 and CDR2 from the germline V gene are SGHVS and FQNEAQ. Trimming shortened V by 2 bases and J by 6 bases, and 11 bases separated the two germline ends. CDR3: CASSLIVTGQPQHF. For the CDR3, the DNA is TGTGCCAGCAGCTTAATCGTGACAGGTCAGCCCCAGCATTTT.

The chain combines TRBV15 with TRBJ1-5, with D maybe TRBD1 (5 bases). The V end was cut by 3 bases, the J end by 3 bases, with 12 bases between. The CDR3 spans 15 residues. Germline V lookup: CDR1 LNHNV, CDR2 YYDKDF (reference sequence). The CDR3 DNA sequence: TGTGCCACCAGCAGGGAACCAGGGACCAATCAGCCCCAGCATTTT. This sequence encodes CATSREPGTNQPQHF. The variable domain in full, completed from reference TRBV15 and TRBJ1-5, reads DAMVIQNPRYQVTQFGKPVTLSCSQTLNHNVMYWYQQKSSQAPKLLFHYYDKDFNNEADTPDNFQSRRPNTSFCFLDIRSPGLGDTAMYLCATSREPGTNQPQHFGDGTRLSIL.

V gene TRBV9 combines with J gene TRBJ1-3; 7 positions agree with TRBD1. CDR1 SGDLS and CDR2 YYNGEE come from the germline V gene. The CDR3 is 15 amino acids. V dropped 4 bases and J dropped 0; count of bases not matched to a gene: 4. The CDR3 is CASSPGQSSGNTIYF. In DNA, the CDR3 is TGTGCCAGCAGCCCGGGACAGAGCTCTGGAAACACCATATATTTT.

As to this clone: The germline gene is not matched at one end of the junction; a read error may be the cause. The chain combines TRBV5-1 with TRBJ2-2, with D maybe TRBD2 (6 bases). The CDR3 runs to 13 residues. Germline CDR1 reads SGHRS; CDR2 reads YFSETQ. The CDR3 DNA follows: TGCGCCAGCAACTTGGAGGGCACCGGGGAGCTGTTTTTT. It translates to CASNLEGTGELFF.

V is TRBV5-6 and J is TRBJ2-1, with TRBD1 as a possible D gene (6 bases). The CDR3 covers 14 residues. V was pared by 1 base and J by 7 bases, with 12 bases between. Germline V gene data show CDR1 as SGHDT and CDR2 as YYEEEE. CDR3 DNA sequence: TGTGCCAGCAGCTTGCTAACAGGGTGGAATGAGCAGTTCTTC. This codes for CASSLLTGWNEQFF.